This T cell receptor (beta chain) was profiled in a study of vaccination and CD4 T cells after COVID-19. Across the whole study: Sampling post-COVID took place a median around 91 days after diagnosis (range 35 to 161).

There are 19 residues in the CDR3. Germline V gene data show CDR1 as KGHDR and CDR2 as SFDVKD. Trimming removed 3 bases at V and 3 bases at J, with 25 bases between. The study sequenced cultured CD4+ T cell DNA using the Oncomine TCR Beta short-read assay. In TCRdb, the PCR reads were re-called with MiXCR into one record per CDR3 protein. The table has about 13,000 distinct CDR3 sequences, around 38% seen once. Documented treatment: roughly ten-day PBMC culture with coronavirus spike peptide pools or control peptides (ViraFEST assay). Researchers reported culturing approximately 2 million PBMCs per well with about 10 IU/ml IL-2 and 8 to 10 ug/ml peptide pools. This clonotype was seen a handful of times. The antigen remains unidentified.

This TCR was sampled from a human donor who had recovered from COVID-19. J is TRBJ2-5 and V is TRBV24-1; TRBD1 might be the D (6 bases). The sample in question was CD4+ T cells from blood, cultured in vitro, obtained after SARS-CoV-2 vaccination. As DNA, the CDR3 is TGTGCCACCAGTGATAAATTACTTCCCGGGGCGGACAGCGAAGAGACCCAGTACTTC. This translates into CATSDKLLPGADSEETQYF.